This T cell receptor (beta chain) was captured by sequencing in a study of cytomegalovirus exposure and HLA in healthy donors. Regarding the study as a whole: Highly shared variants forming one cluster were likely a sequencing artifact.

As to this clone: The antigen remains unidentified.

60 Vbeta and 13 Jbeta primers were used in PCR. Only in-frame clones appear in the TCRdb table, and some are missing; sequencing was by immunoSEQ multiplex PCR. The data hold approximately 78,000 clones, with 65% to 85% observed a single time. The CDR3 loop spans 16 amino acids. V gave up 0 bases and J gave up 4 bases; unmatched junction bases: 5. Germline CDR1 SGDLS, CDR2 YYNGEE. The source is a woman in her fifties or sixties in good health and CMV-seronegative. The chain joins TRBV9 to TRBJ2-2, with 8 bases identical to TRBD2. The sample was PBMCs. The CDR3 spells CASSVAWAGGTGELFF. The CDR3 DNA is TGTGCCAGCAGCGTAGCTTGGGCGGGAGGCACCGGGGAGCTGTTTTTT. The variable domain in full, completed from reference TRBV9 and TRBJ2-2, reads DSGVTQTPKHLITATGQRVTLRCSPRSGDLSVYWYQQSLDQGLQFLIQYYNGEERAKGNILERFSAQQFPDLHSELNLSSLELGDSALYFCASSVAWAGGTGELFFGEGSRLTVL.